These 22 T cell receptor beta chains came from one sample sequenced in a study of T cell responses to AZD1222 COVID-19 vaccine. The repertoire was sequenced with immunoSEQ multiplex PCR; TCRdb's copy has only in-frame clones and lacks some. The table has approximately 110,000 clones, under 85% seen once; the top ten hold around 6%. The sequencing here drew on peripheral blood, taken on day 0 of AZD1222 vaccination. The source is an adult in good health.

The chain joins TRBV19 to TRBJ1-1; 10 bases are a match to TRBD1. Unmatched junction bases numbered 11, after V lost 5 bases and J lost 5 bases. Germline lookup yields CDR1 LNHDA and CDR2 SQIVND (reference sequence). The CDR3 has 16 residues. Written as DNA, the CDR3 is TGTGCCAGTAGTGCCGGACCGGGACAGGGGTATACTGAAGCTTTCTTT. This encodes CASSAGPGQGYTEAFF.

This clone was detected many times. J is TRBJ2-3 and V is TRBV6-4, with TRBD1 matching over 7 bases. Germline V gene lookup returns CDR1 MRHNA and CDR2 SNTAGT. This CDR3 is 14 amino acids long. V dropped 2 bases and J dropped 3; count of bases not matched to a gene: 2. The CDR3 sequence: CASSDGRGTDTQYF. CDR3 DNA: TGTGCCAGCAGTGACGGCAGGGGGACAGATACGCAGTATTTT.

V gene TRBV3-1 (or the pseudogene TRBV3-2) combines with J gene TRBJ2-2, with 13 bases fitting TRBD2. The junction had 11 bases not matched to a gene; V was cut back by 5 bases and J by 8 bases. CDR3 length: 17 amino acids. Germline CDR1 and CDR2: LGHDT and YNNKEL (reference sequence). In DNA form, the CDR3 reads TGTGCCAGCAGCGCTCGACTAGCGGGAGGAACGAGGGGGGAGCTGTTTTTT. Protein: CASSARLAGGTRGELFF.

The gene calls are TRBV5-6 and TRBJ1-4, with D perhaps matching TRBD1 (5 bases). The CDR3 sequence is 14 residues long. Trimming removed 0 bases at V and 8 bases at J, with 11 bases between. Germline values: CDR1 SGHDT, CDR2 YYEEEE. The DNA of the CDR3 is TGTGCCAGCAGCTTGGTTGGGGCGGGGGAAAAACTGTTTTTT. Protein: CASSLVGAGEKLFF.

V gene TRBV15 combines with J gene TRBJ1-5; 7 bases match TRBD1. This CDR3 contains 16 residues. V gave up 5 bases and J gave up 4 bases; unmatched junction bases: 11. Germline V gene sequence: CDR1 LNHNV, CDR2 YYDKDF (reference sequence). CDR3 DNA sequence: TGTGCCACCAGCCCCCGGACAGGAAATGTGAATCAGCCCCAGCATTTT. It is translated as CATSPRTGNVNQPQHF.

The chain combines TRBV6-5 with TRBJ1-2; TRBD1 matches at 8 bases. The CDR3 is 15 amino acids. The germline V gene has CDR1 MNHEY and CDR2 SVGAGI. The J segment lost 8 bases and the V segment lost 5 bases, leaving 13 bases of the junction unmatched. The CDR3 loop reads CASSTRGQGANGYTF. DNA of the CDR3: TGTGCCAGCAGTACACGAGGTCAGGGGGCTAACGGCTACACCTTC.

The chain couples TRBV3-1 (or the pseudogene TRBV3-2) to TRBJ1-5; D gene uncertain. The germline CDR1 and CDR2 sequences are LGHDT and YNNKEL (reference sequence). V was cut by 1 base and J by 2 bases, with 12 bases left in between. The CDR3 is 16 residues long. The chain's CDR3 is CASSQGPPHGNQPQHF. In DNA, the CDR3 is TGTGCCAGCAGCCAAGGTCCCCCCCATGGCAATCAGCCCCAGCATTTT.

This chain links TRBV10-3 with TRBJ1-4, with D tentatively TRBD1 (5 bases). CDR1 ENHRY and CDR2 SYGVKD come from the germline V gene. The CDR3 loop spans 14 amino acids. V gave up 6 bases and J gave up 6 bases, with 14 bases separating them. The CDR3 loop reads CAISTGGSDEKLFF. The CDR3 coding sequence is TGTGCCATCAGCACCGGGGGGTCGGATGAAAAACTGTTTTTT.

The chain is built from TRBV14 and TRBJ1-5, with D tentatively TRBD1 (5 bases). Germline V CDR1 and CDR2: SGHDN, FVKESK. Trimming cost V 1 base and J 6 bases, with 13 bases left between them. This CDR3 has 15 residues. The DNA for the CDR3 is TGTGCCAGCAGCCAAGTCCAGGGCTCTTCTCAGCCCCAGCATTTT. Encoded protein: CASSQVQGSSQPQHF. The full variable domain, with the rest looked up from reference TRBV14 and TRBJ1-5, is EAGVTQFPSHSVIEKGQTVTLRCDPISGHDNLYWYRRVMGKEIKFLLHFVKESKQDESGMPNNRFLAERTGGTYSTLKVQPAELEDSGVYFCASSQVQGSSQPQHFGDGTRLSIL.

The chain joins TRBV28 to TRBJ2-2; TRBD1 aligns across 9 bases. V lost 7 bases, J lost 4 bases, and 4 bases stayed unmatched. The CDR3 runs 14 residues. Per the germline V gene, CDR1 is MDHEN and CDR2 is SYDVKM. The chain's CDR3 is CASTRQGGTGELFF. In nucleotides, the CDR3 is TGTGCCAGCACCCGACAGGGGGGCACCGGGGAGCTGTTTTTT.

The V and J genes are TRBV7-2 and TRBJ2-7, with 8 bases fitting TRBD1. The CDR3 is made up of 15 amino acids. Germline loops: CDR1 SGHTA, CDR2 FQGNSA. The V and J ends lost 1 base and 5 bases, in that order; junction bases with no gene match: 7. The CDR3 bases are TGTGCCAGCAGCTTAGACGCAGGGGGCCTGGACGAGCAGTACTTC. The encoded protein is CASSLDAGGLDEQYF.

The rearrangement uses TRBV7-9 and TRBJ1-1; D not certain. CDR3 length: 14 residues. V was clipped by 2 bases and J by 9 bases, with 16 bases between them. The germline gives CDR1 SEHNR, CDR2 FQNEAQ (reference sequence). DNA for the CDR3: TGTGCCAGCAGCTTACCGATTAACGCCCCTAAAGCTTTCTTT. Its translation: CASSLPINAPKAFF.

The rearrangement uses TRBV6-1 and TRBJ1-1; weak D call: TRBD1 (6 bases). Germline V gene sequence: CDR1 MNHNS, CDR2 SASEGT. The CDR3 length is 13 residues. V lost 8 bases and J lost 0, with 10 bases in between. In DNA form, the CDR3 reads TGTGCCAGCTGGGGGGCACTGAACACTGAAGCTTTCTTT. Translating it yields CASWGALNTEAFF.

V is TRBV19 and J is TRBJ2-7; either TRBD1 or TRBD2 may supply D (5 bases each). The CDR3 length is 13 residues. Trimming took off 5 bases at V and 7 bases at J, with 15 bases between the two ends. The germline V gene has CDR1 LNHDA and CDR2 SQIVND (reference sequence). The CDR3 DNA reads TGTGCCAGTAGTCCGGGACCCACTTATGAGCAGTACTTC. The encoded protein is CASSPGPTYEQYF.

The V and J genes are TRBV7-9 and TRBJ1-6; the D gene is possibly TRBD1 (6 bases). CDR1 is SEHNR, CDR2 FQNEAQ, per germline (reference sequence). V lost 5 bases and J 5 bases, leaving 10 bases between the germline ends. This CDR3 is built from 14 residues. This CDR3 is CASSPDRNNSPLHF. In DNA form, the CDR3 reads TGTGCCAGCAGCCCCGACAGGAATAATTCACCCCTCCACTTT. The complete variable domain, with remaining parts taken from reference TRBV7-9 and TRBJ1-6, reads DTGVSQNPRHKITKRGQNVTFRCDPISEHNRLYWYRQTLGQGPEFLTYFQNEAQLEKSRLLSDRFSAERPKGSFSTLEIQRTEQGDSAMYLCASSPDRNNSPLHFGNGTRLTVT.

The chain employs TRBV11-3 and TRBJ1-1, with 7 bases identical to TRBD1. Germline V gives CDR1 SGHNT, CDR2 YENEEA. The CDR3 is 14 residues long. With V trimmed by 3 bases and J by 6 bases, 7 bases remained unmatched. The CDR3 coding sequence is TGTGCCAGCAGCTTTTTGAGGGGGCTGTCTGAAGCTTTCTTT. Its protein product is CASSFLRGLSEAFF.

J is TRBJ1-2 and V is TRBV28; no clear D. The germline V gene encodes CDR1 MDHEN and CDR2 SYDVKM. The V end was cut by 6 bases, the J end by 4 bases, with 12 bases between. This CDR3 comprises 13 residues. Written as DNA, the CDR3 is TGTGCCAGCAGCCTCGACAACGCCTATGGCTACACCTTC. Its translation is CASSLDNAYGYTF.

This chain connects TRBV6-5 to TRBJ2-5, with a tentative D call TRBD2 (5 bases). CDR1 and CDR2 from the germline V gene are MNHEY and SVGAGI. Between the trimmed V and J ends, which lost 2 bases and 4 bases, there was a span of 17 bases. The CDR3 has 16 residues. CDR3 coding DNA: TGTGCCAGCAGTTACACCTCGGGCTTCGGAGGAGAGACCCAGTACTTC. Translated, it gives CASSYTSGFGGETQYF.

The J gene is TRBJ1-4, the V gene TRBV2; D perhaps matches TRBD1 (5 bases). The germline gives CDR1 SNHLY, CDR2 FYNNEI. The length of the CDR3 is 16 residues. Deletions cut 1 base from V and 4 bases from J, with 13 bases between. CDR3: CASSEEATALNEKLFF. In nucleotides, the CDR3 is TGTGCCAGCAGTGAAGAGGCGACAGCCCTTAATGAAAAACTGTTTTTT.

The gene calls are TRBV10-3 and TRBJ2-5, with D perhaps TRBD1 (5 bases). Germline-derived CDR1 and CDR2 are ENHRY and SYGVKD. V was trimmed by 11 bases and J by 5 bases, leaving 15 bases between them. The CDR3 extends over 12 amino acids. The CDR3 bases are TGTGCCTCCTCCAAGGGGCTGGAGACCCAGTACTTC. This codes for CASSKGLETQYF.

This chain links TRBV9 with TRBJ1-1; 10 bases are shared with TRBD1. The trim removed 2 bases at V and 5 bases at J, leaving 9 bases unmatched. Germline V gives CDR1 SGDLS, CDR2 YYNGEE. The CDR3 is 16 residues long. Written as DNA, the CDR3 is TGTGCCAGCAGCGTCCAACCGGGACAGGGGTTAACTGAAGCTTTCTTT. Its translation: CASSVQPGQGLTEAFF.

The chain is built from TRBV7-9 and TRBJ1-4; no definite D call. V gave up 1 base and J gave up 5 bases, with 8 bases separating them. This CDR3 is built from 14 residues. Germline V gives CDR1 SEHNR, CDR2 FQNEAQ (reference sequence). The DNA for the CDR3 is TGTGCCAGCAGCTTAGGGAGGCCCAATGAAAAACTGTTTTTT. Protein sequence: CASSLGRPNEKLFF.